Following are 32 T cell receptor beta chains from one sample sequenced in a study of spatial heterogeneity in lung cancer. Using its own MiXCR run on the 5' RACE reads, TCRdb lists one record per CDR3 protein. The sample lists around 110,000 distinct CDR3 sequences, 9% to 15% occurring once. Time point defined: blood at routine non-recurrence follow-up after resection. Whole RNA obtained from tumor, nontumor lung or frozen PBMC underwent sequencing without sorting. The sequences come from PBMCs, collected at follow-up. Source of these receptors: a male donor with early-stage non-small cell lung cancer.

This clonotype has at least ten counts. The chain carries TRBV12-3 or TRBV12-4 and TRBJ2-2, with unresolved D. The ends were cut back, 3 bases at V and 8 bases at J, with 7 bases in the middle. The CDR3 contains 12 residues. In DNA form, the CDR3 reads TGTGCCAGCAGTTTTGGCGGAGGGGAGCTGTTTTTT. Translated, it gives CASSFGGGELFF.

This clonotype was observed many times. The V call is TRBV20-1, the J call TRBJ2-3; D ambiguous. Trimming left V 3 bases short and J 1 base short, with 11 bases between. The CDR3 spans 14 residues. The germline V gene encodes CDR1 DFQATT and CDR2 SNEGSKA (reference sequence). The CDR3 DNA is TGCAGTGCTAGGACTGTGATCGGCACAGATACGCAGTATTTT. Its protein is CSARTVIGTDTQYF.

The chain recombines TRBV25-1 with TRBJ2-3; TRBD1 agrees at 7 bases. V was clipped by 4 bases and J by 1 base; unmatched bases: 5. CDR1 is MGHDK and CDR2 is SYGVNS in the germline V gene. The CDR3 consists of 15 residues. The CDR3 reads CASSAHRGGTDTQYF. CDR3 DNA: TGTGCCAGCAGTGCCCACAGGGGAGGCACAGATACGCAGTATTTT.

The gene calls are TRBV28 and TRBJ2-7; possibly TRBD2 for D (6 bases). Trimming pared 2 bases from V and 0 bases from J, leaving 11 bases between. This CDR3 spans 15 amino acids. Germline V CDR1 and CDR2: MDHEN, SYDVKM. CDR3 in amino acids: CASSLMGGVSYEQYF. CDR3 nucleotide sequence: TGTGCCAGCAGTTTAATGGGCGGGGTCTCCTACGAGCAGTACTTC.

The chain links TRBV9 to TRBJ2-4; tentatively, D is TRBD2 (5 bases). V lost 4 bases to trimming and J lost 1 base, with 9 bases between them. Germline CDR1 reads SGDLS; CDR2 reads YYNGEE. The CDR3 is 14 amino acids. The CDR3 DNA is TGTGCCAGCAGCCCAAGGGAGGCCAAAAACATTCAGTACTTC. Encoded protein: CASSPREAKNIQYF.

This clonotype was observed at least ten times. The chain recombines TRBV5-3 with TRBJ1-2; a weak D match, TRBD1 (6 bases). TRBV5-3 is an ORF for which the function is uncertain. Trimming shortened V by 3 bases and J by 6 bases, and 15 bases separated the two germline ends. The CDR3 is made up of 14 amino acids. In DNA, the CDR3 is TGTGCCAGAAGCTGTAACAGGGACCTACATGGCTACACCTTC. Translating it yields CARSCNRDLHGYTF.

This clonotype was counted a few times. This chain links TRBV7-6 with TRBJ2-7; 7 nucleotides line up with TRBD1. Germline-derived CDR1 and CDR2 are SGHVS and FNYEAQ. Trimming took 5 bases from V and 5 from J; bases not matched to a gene: 9. This CDR3 is built from 14 residues. Written as DNA, the CDR3 is TGTGCCAGCAGCCTAGGGACAGTCAACCACGAGCAGTACTTC. Translated, it gives CASSLGTVNHEQYF.

Ten or more counts support this clonotype. This chain uses TRBV5-1 with TRBJ1-1; 7 nucleotides match TRBD1. Per germline, CDR1 SGHRS and CDR2 YFSETQ. The trim removed 2 bases at V and 4 bases at J, leaving 5 bases unmatched. The CDR3 is 14 amino acids. The CDR3 reads CASSLATGRTEAFF. In DNA, the CDR3 is TGCGCCAGCAGCTTAGCGACAGGGCGCACTGAAGCTTTCTTT. The full variable domain, with the rest looked up from reference TRBV5-1 and TRBJ1-1, is KAGVTQTPRYLIKTRGQQVTLSCSPISGHRSVSWYQQTPGQGLQFLFEYFSETQRNKGNFPGRFSGRQFSNSRSEMNVSTLELGDSALYLCASSLATGRTEAFFGQGTRLTVV.

This clonotype has a count of ten or more. Here the CDR3 DNA reads TGTGCCAGCAGCTTGGTCGTGACTCCGGGAGGGGCCAACGTCCTGACTTTC. Translated, it gives CASSLVVTPGGANVLTF. V usage is TRBV5-4 and J usage is TRBJ2-6, with a possible D match to TRBD2 (5 bases). There are 17 residues in the CDR3. The V and J ends lost 0 bases and 4 bases respectively, with 14 bases between them. Germline V gene lookup returns CDR1 SGHNT and CDR2 YYREEE (reference sequence).

This clonotype came up many times. V usage is TRBV11-2 and J usage is TRBJ2-3; TRBD2 aligns across 8 bases. The CDR3 contains 13 residues. V dropped 6 bases and J dropped 6; count of bases not matched to a gene: 5. CDR1 and CDR2 from the germline V gene are SGHAT and FQNNGV. CDR3 DNA sequence: TGTGCCAGCAGTCGGGGGGGCCTGGATACGCAGTATTTT. Amino acids: CASSRGGLDTQYF.

This rearrangement joins TRBV20-1 to TRBJ2-7; the match to TRBD2 covers 7 bases. The ends lost 0 bases at V and 4 bases at J; junction bases unmatched: 12. CDR3 size: 16 residues. Per the germline V gene, CDR1 is DFQATT and CDR2 is SNEGSKA (reference sequence). The CDR3 loop reads CSARDKERGGIYEQYF. CDR3 sequence (DNA): TGCAGTGCTAGAGATAAGGAGCGGGGCGGGATTTACGAGCAGTACTTC.

This clonotype was recorded many times. The rearrangement uses TRBV28 and TRBJ2-7, with TRBD1 matching over 11 bases. With 4 bases clipped from V and 5 bases from J, the junction kept 7 bases outside the gene matches. The CDR3 spans 15 residues. CDR1 is MDHEN, CDR2 SYDVKM, per germline. CDR3 DNA sequence: TGTGCCAGCAGTTCCCTGGGACAGGGGGTCAACGAGCAGTACTTC. Translating gives CASSSLGQGVNEQYF.

This clonotype was observed a few times. The chain joins TRBV4-3 to TRBJ2-4, with 10 bases aligning to TRBD2. The CDR3 is made up of 15 amino acids. The ends lost 4 bases at V and 6 bases at J; junction bases unmatched: 6. CDR1 is LGHNA, CDR2 YSLEER, per germline. In DNA, the CDR3 is TGCGCCAGCAGCCCCTATCCTAGCGGGGGAAACATTCAGTACTTC. Protein sequence: CASSPYPSGGNIQYF.

J is TRBJ2-1 and V is TRBV12-3 or TRBV12-4; D is ambiguous. V lost 3 bases, J lost 15 bases, and 15 bases lay in between. The CDR3 is 12 residues long. CDR3 sequence (DNA): TGTGCCAGCAGTTTGTGGCAGAGAACACCGTTCTTC. Translating gives CASSLWQRTPFF.

This clonotype was seen a few times. For the CDR3, the DNA is TGTGCCAGCAGCAACCGGACAGGGCAGAACACTGAAGCTTTCTTT. It encodes CASSNRTGQNTEAFF. The gene calls are TRBV21-1 and TRBJ1-1; TRBD1, the D gene given by the table, was not confirmed from the DNA. TRBV21-1 is annotated as a pseudogene. The CDR3 is 15 residues long.

This clonotype was detected a few times. The chain recombines TRBV9 with TRBJ2-6; the D is unclear. V was clipped by 0 bases and J by 0 bases, with 13 bases between them. This CDR3 contains 18 residues. CDR1 is SGDLS, CDR2 YYNGEE, per germline. CDR3 in amino acids: CASSVEGRVNSGANVLTF. CDR3 bases: TGTGCCAGCAGCGTAGAGGGTCGCGTAAACTCTGGGGCCAACGTCCTGACTTTC.

This clonotype was observed at least ten times. The chain carries TRBV27 and TRBJ1-5; a weak D match, TRBD1 (6 bases). Germline V lookup: CDR1 MNHEY, CDR2 SMNVEV (reference sequence). The CDR3 sequence is 15 residues long. Trimming cost V 8 bases and J 2 bases, with 16 bases left between them. The CDR3 DNA is TGTGCCAGCTACGAGGGGGGGTCGGGCAATCAGCCCCAGCATTTT. Protein product: CASYEGGSGNQPQHF.

V is TRBV20-1 and J is TRBJ1-2, with unresolved D. Trimming stripped 2 bases from V and 4 bases from J, with 14 bases between. This CDR3 is 14 amino acids long. Germline-derived CDR1 and CDR2 are DFQATT and SNEGSKA (reference sequence). The CDR3 DNA follows: TGCAGTGCTAGACTGCTCCTGGGAACCTATGGCTACACCTTC. Translated: CSARLLLGTYGYTF.

The CDR3 spells CASSRMEGWSPLHF. The DNA of the CDR3 is TGTGCCAGCAGCCGGATGGAGGGCTGGTCACCCCTCCACTTT. The rearrangement uses TRBV28 and TRBJ1-6; no reliable D call. The CDR3 is 14 residues long. Trimming took off 6 bases at V and 10 bases at J, with 16 bases between the two ends. Germline V gene lookup returns CDR1 MDHEN and CDR2 SYDVKM.

The sample holds many counts of this clonotype. This chain connects TRBV20-1 to TRBJ1-5; TRBD1 aligns across 9 bases. J was trimmed by 2 bases and V by 0 bases; bases with no gene match: 2. CDR3 length equals 15 residues. CDR1 is DFQATT and CDR2 is SNEGSKA in the germline V gene (reference sequence). Written as DNA, the CDR3 is TGCAGTGCTAGAGAGGGACAGGGAGGCAATCAGCCCCAGCATTTT. It translates to CSAREGQGGNQPQHF.

This clonotype was observed many times. The rearrangement uses TRBV6-5 and TRBJ1-6, with 8 bases identical to TRBD1. The germline gives CDR1 MNHEY, CDR2 SVGAGI. The CDR3 is made up of 14 amino acids. V trimming: 7 bases; J trimming: 8 bases; junction bases outside the gene matches: 7. Here the CDR3 reads CASKTGTGYSPLHF. The CDR3 DNA follows: TGTGCCAGCAAAACCGGGACAGGTTATTCACCCCTCCACTTT.

This clonotype was counted many times. The chain is built from TRBV2 and TRBJ2-1; D is undetermined. With 7 bases removed from V and 9 bases from J, the gap between germline ends came to 13 bases. Looked up from germline, CDR1 is SNHLY and CDR2 is FYNNEI. CDR3 length: 12 residues. CDR3 sequence reads: CASKRMGSEQFF. CDR3 in DNA: TGTGCCAGCAAGAGGATGGGAAGTGAGCAGTTCTTC.

Ten or more counts support this clonotype. The chain combines TRBV29-1 with TRBJ1-1, with D possibly matching TRBD1 (5 bases). The CDR3 length is 15 residues. V shed 7 bases and J shed 0 bases, with 18 bases lying between them. Germline V lookup: CDR1 SQVTM, CDR2 ANQGSEA. The CDR3 region is CSATPGRSMNTEAFF. DNA of the CDR3: TGCAGCGCGACCCCGGGACGGTCCATGAACACTGAAGCTTTCTTT.

This clonotype was observed a handful of times. This sequence joins TRBV3-1 and TRBJ1-1; D is undetermined. The V end lost 4 bases, the J end lost 7 bases, and 7 bases lay between the germline ends. Germline assignment: CDR1 LGHDT and CDR2 YNNKEL (reference sequence). The CDR3 is 11 amino acids. The CDR3 sequence is CASSPGNEAFF. The CDR3 bases are TGTGCCAGCAGCCCGGGGAATGAAGCTTTCTTT.

The rearrangement links TRBV11-1 to TRBJ2-2, with D unresolved. The germline gives CDR1 SGHAT, CDR2 FQDESV (reference sequence). Between the trimmed V and J ends, which lost 4 bases and 5 bases, there was a span of 8 bases. CDR3 length: 13 amino acids. CDR3 sequence: CASSSILTGELFF. CDR3 sequence (DNA): TGTGCCAGCAGCTCGATCTTGACCGGGGAGCTGTTTTTT.

In its sample, this clonotype was seen a few times. The chain has TRBV5-1 and TRBJ1-1; unclear D gene. From germline, CDR1 is SGHRS and CDR2 YFSETQ. V was clipped by 5 bases and J by 4 bases, with 18 bases between them. CDR3 length equals 15 residues. CDR3 sequence reads: CASSLTQTIGTEAFF. The CDR3 coding sequence is TGCGCCAGCAGTTTGACCCAGACTATTGGCACTGAAGCTTTCTTT.

The sample holds many counts of this clonotype. This chain joins TRBV3-1 and TRBJ2-5; D gene unclear. The CDR3 is made up of 11 amino acids. The V gene lost 1 base and the J gene lost 4 bases, with 1 base spanning the gap. Germline V gene data show CDR1 as LGHDT and CDR2 as YNNKEL (reference sequence). CDR3 nucleotides: TGTGCCAGCAGCCAAGGAGAGACCCAGTACTTC. It specifies CASSQGETQYF.

This chain joins TRBV12-3 or TRBV12-4 and TRBJ1-4; D call uncertain. This CDR3 is built from 14 residues. Trimming pared 5 bases from V and 5 bases from J, leaving 12 bases between. CDR3 residues: CASSPWGGNEKLFF. CDR3 in DNA: TGTGCCAGCAGTCCCTGGGGAGGGAATGAAAAACTGTTTTTT.

This clonotype was detected a few times. The chain combines TRBV4-1 with TRBJ1-6, with D tentatively TRBD1 (5 bases). The germline V gene has CDR1 MGHRA and CDR2 YSYEKL. The CDR3 extends over 14 amino acids. The V end lost 1 base, the J end lost 6 bases, and 7 bases lay between the germline ends. CDR3 sequence (DNA): TGCGCCAGCAGCCAAGTGACAGTTAATTCACCCCTCCACTTT. Its protein product is CASSQVTVNSPLHF.

This clonotype occurred a few times. This chain uses TRBV3-1 with TRBJ2-4; D uncertain. Trimming removed 3 bases from V and 0 bases from J, with 15 bases in between. The length of the CDR3 is 17 residues. Germline CDR1 reads LGHDT; CDR2 reads YNNKEL (reference sequence). The DNA of the CDR3 is TGTGCCAGCAGCCATGGTACTGGCGTCGTAGCCAAAAACATTCAGTACTTC. Translating gives CASSHGTGVVAKNIQYF.

In this sample, this clonotype turned up many times. The chain combines TRBV24-1 with TRBJ2-7; D gene uncertain. The CDR3 extends over 13 amino acids. The ends were cut back, 3 bases at V and 5 bases at J, with 10 bases in the middle. Germline CDR1 is KGHDR and CDR2 is SFDVKD. Written as DNA, the CDR3 is TGTGCCACCAGTGATACGTTTGACCACGAGCAGTACTTC. This gives the protein CATSDTFDHEQYF.

This sequence joins TRBV7-2 and TRBJ2-1, with D perhaps matching TRBD1 or TRBD2 (6 bases each). V was clipped by 6 bases and J by 6 bases, with 18 bases between them. The CDR3 has 15 amino acids. CDR1 SGHTA and CDR2 FQGNSA come from the germline V gene. The CDR3 is CASRKREGGLNEQFF. CDR3 nucleotides: TGTGCCAGCAGAAAAAGAGAGGGGGGCCTCAATGAGCAGTTCTTC.